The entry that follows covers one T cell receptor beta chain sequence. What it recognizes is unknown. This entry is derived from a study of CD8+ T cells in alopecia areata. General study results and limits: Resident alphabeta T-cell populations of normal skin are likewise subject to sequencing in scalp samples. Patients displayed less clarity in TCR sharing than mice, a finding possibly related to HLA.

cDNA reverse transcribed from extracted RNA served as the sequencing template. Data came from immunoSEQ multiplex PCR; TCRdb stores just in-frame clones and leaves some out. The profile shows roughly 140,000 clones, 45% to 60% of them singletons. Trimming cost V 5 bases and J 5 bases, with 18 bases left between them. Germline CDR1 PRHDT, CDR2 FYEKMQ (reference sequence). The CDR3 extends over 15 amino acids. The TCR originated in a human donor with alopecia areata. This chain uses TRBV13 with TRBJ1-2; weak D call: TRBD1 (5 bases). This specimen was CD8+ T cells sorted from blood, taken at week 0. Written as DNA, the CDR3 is TGTGCCAGCAGCCAACGGGGGAATCCAAGATATGGCTACACCTTC. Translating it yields CASSQRGNPRYGYTF.